This T cell receptor (beta chain) was sequenced in a study of beta chain features in type 1 diabetes. Whole-study results and caveats: Across all four CD4+ subsets, people with type 1 diabetes showed modestly shorter TCRB CDR3s.

Purity above 95% was achieved in all sorted populations. Sequencing targeted expressed TCRB transcripts, as all isolated RNA had been reverse transcribed. Sequencing was performed with immunoSEQ multiplex PCR; in TCRdb, only in-frame clones are kept and a portion is missing. The sample consists of 150,000 or so clones, about 9% of them appearing once. There are 16 residues in the CDR3. V gave up 1 base and J gave up 6 bases; unmatched junction bases: 10. Germline CDR1 SGHTA, CDR2 FQGNSA. Concerning this clone itself: Its target is not known.

The receptor was derived from a young woman with type 1 diabetes. What was sequenced was central memory CD4+ T cells from blood. The chain joins TRBV7-2 to TRBJ2-7; 9 nucleotides match TRBD2. CDR3 region: CASSLVSGGRASEQYF. The CDR3 DNA is TGTGCCAGCAGCTTAGTGTCCGGCGGGAGGGCCTCCGAGCAGTACTTC.